The rows below give T cell receptor beta chains drawn from one sample of a study of blood T cell repertoires in COVID-19. This table comes from immunoSEQ multiplex PCR, and its TCRdb copy is limited to in-frame clones, with some not included. The sample contains 60,000 or so clones, 87% of which appear only once. The specimen sequenced was peripheral blood. The receptor set was obtained from a man aged 60 to 69 with acute or convalescent COVID-19. Both conserved end residues are part of each CDR3.

V | CDR3
TRBV25-1 | CASSELGGKNTEAFF
TRBV4-1 | CASSLGTGPSYEQFF
TRBV9 | CASSALGGSTDTQYF
TRBV2 | CASSAGTGGGNEQFF
TRBV14 | CASSPRTGQGYTF
TRBV6-6 | CASRQEGGQVAVEQFF
TRBV4-2 | CASSNFGSGQMWETQYF
TRBV3-1/TRBV3-2 | CASSPLLGGEAYNEQFF
TRBV3-1/TRBV3-2 | CASSLVLKGDSPLHF
TRBV30 | CAWIVHTRTGNTIYF
TRBV4-1 | CASSHSTVLNTEAFF
TRBV5-6 | CASSRGLAGGQETQYF
TRBV18 | CASSPTLREETQYF
TRBV6-5 | CASRVYIENTEAFF
TRBV5-8 | CASSFGRANEQFF
TRBV19 | CASSIVGTVNTEAFF
TRBV7-6 | CASSLEAGYSNQPQHF
TRBV7-2 | CASSLSQGARTEAFF
TRBV10-3 | CAISESGGYGYTF
TRBV5-1 | CASSLPKDRDDRLQYF
TRBV5-6 | CASSFSGISYEQYF
TRBV5-1 | CASAGLAGGPSYNEQFF
TRBV4-2 | CASSRETSRATGELFF
TRBV5-1 | CASSSGRDLGEQYF
TRBV10-1 | CASSESTGGRNEQYF
TRBV11-2 | CASGGGTGELFF
TRBV20-1 | CSASQDSLYGYTF
TRBV6-5 | CASTKPGQDTEAFF
TRBV7-9 | CASSSRQGAISGANVLTF